These T cell receptor beta chains were read from a single sample in a study of T-cell memory formation after mild COVID-19. TCRdb passed the 5' RACE reads through MiXCR, listing each CDR3 protein once. The table has 400,000 or so distinct CDR3 sequences, around 20% seen once. The sample consisted of PBMCs or a T cell subset sorted from them (not recorded which). The origin of the receptors is an adult woman who had mild COVID-19 (a few samples of this study predate the infection). Cell type and time point are not known. Both conserved end residues are part of each CDR3. The D gene is left open where the match is weak. Only some rows state a clone size, as once, few, many or a class for expanded clones.

V gene,clone size,CDR3 length,J gene,D gene,CDR3 DNA,CDR3 protein
TRBV29-1,few,14,TRBJ2-7,TRBD1,TGCAGCGTCTCCGGGACAGTAAGCTCCTACGAGCAGTACTTC,CSVSGTVSSYEQYF
TRBV7-2,.,15,TRBJ2-7,.,TGTGCCAGCAGCTTGGAGGGGGCGGGGGCCTACGAGCAGTACTTC,CASSLEGAGAYEQYF
TRBV6-5,.,17,TRBJ2-1,TRBD2,TGTGCCAGCAGTCGGACGTTAGCGGGAAGGTCCTACAATGAGCAGTTCTTC,CASSRTLAGRSYNEQFF
TRBV7-3,few,14,TRBJ2-4,.,TGTGCCAGCAGCTTAGCAGGAGCTAGCGACATTCAGTACTTC,CASSLAGASDIQYF
TRBV28,.,16,TRBJ2-7,TRBD2,TGTGCCAGCAGTTTAGGGGGGGGAGGGGTCCCCTACGAGCAGTACTTC,CASSLGGGGVPYEQYF
TRBV27,.,15,TRBJ1-1,TRBD1,TGTGCCAGCAGCAACAGGGGCCGGATGAACACTGAAGCTTTCTTT,CASSNRGRMNTEAFF
TRBV12-3/TRBV12-4,.,15,TRBJ2-2,.,TGTGCCAGCAGTCCTCGGGGCATTAACACCGGGGAGCTGTTTTTT,CASSPRGINTGELFF
TRBV5-4,.,16,TRBJ2-3,TRBD2,TGTGCCAGCAGCTCACCCCGGGGGGGACGCACAGATACGCAGTATTTT,CASSSPRGGRTDTQYF
TRBV5-1,many,14,TRBJ2-7,.,TGCGCCAGCAGCTTGGGGCAGGGTATCTACGAGCAGTACTTC,CASSLGQGIYEQYF
TRBV9,.,17,TRBJ2-1,TRBD2,TGTGCCAGCAGCGTAGATTGGCTAGCGGGACTAGACAATGAGCAGTTCTTC,CASSVDWLAGLDNEQFF
TRBV24-1,few,13,TRBJ2-7,.,TGTGCCACCAGTGAGCTGGACATGAGCGAGCAGTACTTC,CATSELDMSEQYF
TRBV7-9,few,14,TRBJ1-5,TRBD1,TGTGCCAGCAGCAAAGACAGGGCCAATCAGCCCCAGCATTTT,CASSKDRANQPQHF